Here is one T cell receptor beta chain with its context. The sample comes from a study of T cell changes during pregnancy in multiple sclerosis. V was cut by 2 bases and J by 0 bases, with 8 bases left in between. This CDR3 is built from 15 residues. CDR1 and CDR2 from the germline V gene are SGHDN and FVKESK. The protocol was immunoSEQ multiplex PCR, while the TCRdb copy is restricted to in-frame clones and leaves out a portion. The sample has some 56,000 clones, 92% seen once. This specimen was peripheral blood, taken in the third trimester of pregnancy. This clonotype was sampled from a female donor in good health, enrolled as a control in a pregnancy study. This chain links TRBV14 with TRBJ2-1, with unresolved D. The CDR3 region has the DNA TGTGCCAGCAGCCAATTCTTGAGCTCCTACAATGAGCAGTTCTTC. It codes for CASSQFLSSYNEQFF.